This T cell receptor beta chain was sequenced during a study of response to subunit inactivated influenza vaccine. The CDR3 totals 12 residues. V lost 4 bases and J lost 8, with 9 bases in between. The germline CDR1 and CDR2 sequences are SGHVS and FNYEAQ. Via MiXCR, TCRdb re-called the RT-PCR reads, giving one row per CDR3 protein. The sample records some 150,000 distinct CDR3 sequences, less than 15% being singletons. The same data also went into a second study, on T cells expressing NK-cell markers. As that report states: TCR beta cDNA was generated via 5'RACE template switching incorporating UMIs. A few of the donors also had these clonotypes leading their CD3+CD56-NKG2C+ fraction.

The chain uses TRBV7-6 and TRBJ2-1; D uncertain. Material: CD8+ T cells sorted from PBMCs, obtained about 13 days after vaccination. The source is a man aged 50-59 years who received an inactivated influenza vaccine. The CDR3 spells CASSSDGDEQFF. The CDR3 region has the DNA TGTGCCAGCAGCTCTGATGGGGATGAGCAGTTCTTC.